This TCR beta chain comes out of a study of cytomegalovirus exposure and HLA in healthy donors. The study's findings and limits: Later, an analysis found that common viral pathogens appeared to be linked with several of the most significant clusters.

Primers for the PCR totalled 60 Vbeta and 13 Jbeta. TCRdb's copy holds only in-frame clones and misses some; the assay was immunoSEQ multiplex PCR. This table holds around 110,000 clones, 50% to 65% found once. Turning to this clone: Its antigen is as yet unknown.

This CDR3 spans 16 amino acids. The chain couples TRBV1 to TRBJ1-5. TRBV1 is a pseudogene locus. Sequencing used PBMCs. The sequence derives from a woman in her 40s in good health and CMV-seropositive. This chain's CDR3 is CTSSQGGFGPNQPQHF. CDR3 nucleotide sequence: TGCACCAGCAGCCAAGGAGGGTTTGGACCTAATCAGCCCCAGCATTTT.